This TCR beta chain was profiled in a study of CD8 T cells in ankylosing spondylitis. Study-level results: Reports say disease-linked clones showed up significantly more in matched ankylosing spondylitis synovial fluid. For ankylosing spondylitis blood, a TCR beta motif of under 10 highly homologous variants appeared characteristic.

By quantitative 5'-RACE with molecular barcodes, the TCR beta libraries were made. TCRdb itself ran the 5' RACE reads through MiXCR, one entry per CDR3 protein. Among tens of thousands of distinct CDR3 sequences listed, about 8.1% were seen once. This clonotype has ten or more counts. Its antigen is unidentified. The receptor's source is a male donor with ankylosing spondylitis. Specimen: blood, either unsorted or a sorted T cell fraction (not recorded which).

CDR3 DNA: TGTGCCAGCAGCCCCCTAAGCACCTACGAGCAGTACTTC. The encoded protein is CASSPLSTYEQYF. The J gene is TRBJ2-7, the V gene TRBV14; unclear D gene. The germline CDR1 and CDR2 sequences are SGHDN and FVKESK. The CDR3 consists of 13 residues. The V end was cut by 4 bases, the J end by 2 bases, with 9 bases between.